One sample yielded the 29 T cell receptor beta chains listed below, sequenced in a study of radiotherapy plus CTLA-4 blockade in lung cancer. Here immunoSEQ multiplex PCR was the method, and the copy in TCRdb shows in-frame clones only, minus some. The sample consists of some 110,000 clones, 81% of them appearing once. This material consisted of peripheral blood, taken from a patient treated with radiotherapy plus ipilimumab. The receptors derive from a human donor with non-small cell lung cancer that progressed on radiotherapy plus ipilimumab. Some clones in this sample may be carry-over from other donors' samples.

Worth noting for this clone: One junction end disagrees with the germline gene, perhaps due to a read error. CDR3 nucleotide sequence: TGTGCTAGCAGCTCGTACGGGCCAGGTATTGGGACCCAGTACTTC. Translating gives CASSSYGPGIGTQYF. This rearrangement joins TRBV7-7 to TRBJ2-5; D gene uncertain. Germline CDR1 reads SSHAT; CDR2 reads FNYEAQ (reference sequence). The CDR3 is 15 residues long.

As concerns this clone: The sample contains more than one DNA sequence encoding this CDR3. V is TRBV27 and J is TRBJ1-1, with D uncertain. Trimming removed 8 bases at V and 3 bases at J, with 10 bases between. CDR1 is MNHEY and CDR2 is SMNVEV in the germline V gene (reference sequence). This CDR3 is 12 amino acids long. The chain's CDR3 is CASSAVDTEAFF. DNA for the CDR3: TGTGCCAGCTCAGCGGTTGACACTGAAGCTTTCTTT.

The chain joins TRBV7-9 to TRBJ1-6; D remains unclear. V was clipped by 5 bases and J by 12 bases, with 17 bases between them. The CDR3 consists of 14 residues. Germline CDR1 SEHNR, CDR2 FQNEAQ (reference sequence). The CDR3, as DNA: TGTGCCAGCAGCCCACTCCCTTTCGGCGTACCCCTCCACTTT. Its translation: CASSPLPFGVPLHF.

J is TRBJ1-1 and V is TRBV9; no definite D call. Between the trimmed V and J ends, which lost 4 bases and 1 base, there was a span of 14 bases. The CDR3 consists of 15 residues. Germline CDR1 and CDR2: SGDLS and YYNGEE. DNA for the CDR3: TGTGCCAGCAGCCTTAAAGCCGCCGGGAACACTGAAGCTTTCTTT. Protein: CASSLKAAGNTEAFF.

The chain uses TRBV28 and TRBJ1-2, with 9 bases that match TRBD1. The CDR3 consists of 17 residues. Germline CDR1 MDHEN, CDR2 SYDVKM. Germline trimming cut 1 base from V and 8 bases from J; bases unmatched to any gene: 14. CDR3 protein: CASSLSKFSGTGNGYTF. Here the CDR3 DNA reads TGTGCCAGCAGTTTATCAAAATTCTCCGGGACAGGGAACGGCTACACCTTC.

The chain employs TRBV4-3 and TRBJ1-3; D is unresolved. The CDR3 length is 16 residues. Germline lookup yields CDR1 LGHNA and CDR2 YSLEER. The V end lost 0 bases, the J end lost 0 bases, and 9 bases lay between the germline ends. The CDR3: CASSQEGTISGNTIYF. CDR3 bases: TGCGCCAGCAGCCAAGAAGGCACGATCTCTGGAAACACCATATATTTT.

The V gene is TRBV23-1, the J gene TRBJ1-2, with D uncertain. TRBV23-1 is classed as an ORF, of uncertain function. This CDR3 contains 10 residues. Trimming removed 11 bases from V and 8 bases from J, with 12 bases in between. The CDR3 here is CAQRAGGYTF. The CDR3 nucleotides read TGCGCCCAACGTGCGGGGGGCTACACCTTC.

This clone occurred once. V is TRBV5-4 and J is TRBJ2-7; D call uncertain. Trimming shortened V by 0 bases and J by 2 bases, and 9 bases separated the two germline ends. This CDR3 spans 14 amino acids. CDR1 SGHNT and CDR2 YYREEE come from the germline V gene (reference sequence). The CDR3 reads CASSLVPVTYEQYF. CDR3 nucleotide sequence: TGTGCCAGCAGCTTGGTTCCTGTGACCTACGAGCAGTACTTC.

V is TRBV19 and J is TRBJ2-4; a possible D gene is TRBD2 (6 bases). Trimming removed 6 bases at V and 7 bases at J, with 25 bases between. This CDR3 is 17 amino acids long. Per germline, CDR1 LNHDA and CDR2 SQIVND (reference sequence). The CDR3 is CASSPGLFSSSRNIQYF. As DNA, the CDR3 is TGTGCCAGTAGCCCAGGACTATTCTCTTCTTCCAGGAACATTCAGTACTTC.

V is TRBV19 and J is TRBJ1-1, with 7 bases fitting TRBD1. The CDR3 extends over 13 amino acids. V gave up 4 bases and J gave up 6 bases; unmatched junction bases: 5. The germline V gene has CDR1 LNHDA and CDR2 SQIVND (reference sequence). CDR3 sequence reads: CASSTQGVSEAFF. In DNA, the CDR3 is TGTGCCAGTAGTACGCAGGGGGTCTCTGAAGCTTTCTTT.

The genes are TRBV28 and TRBJ1-2; D gene ambiguous. In germline, CDR1 is MDHEN, CDR2 SYDVKM. This CDR3 spans 12 amino acids. Trimming pared 6 bases from V and 4 bases from J, leaving 9 bases between. CDR3 DNA sequence: TGTGCCAGCAGCTCCGAATCCTATGGCTACACCTTC. Encoded protein: CASSSESYGYTF.

The chain joins TRBV5-3 to TRBJ2-2; D remains ambiguous. TRBV5-3 is treated as an ORF (open reading frame) with a function not yet certain. The CDR3 length is 15 residues. V lost 0 bases, J lost 2 bases, and 8 bases lay in between. The CDR3 loop reads CARSLVTVNTGELFF. Here the CDR3 DNA reads TGTGCCAGAAGCTTGGTTACGGTCAACACCGGGGAGCTGTTTTTT.

The gene calls are TRBV2 and TRBJ1-2; a weak D match, TRBD1 (5 bases). CDR1 is SNHLY, CDR2 FYNNEI, per germline. The CDR3 runs to 13 residues. V was trimmed by 3 bases and J by 4 bases, leaving 9 bases between them. The CDR3 sequence: CASSDDSSYGYTF. In nucleotides, the CDR3 is TGTGCCAGCAGTGACGACAGTTCCTATGGCTACACCTTC.

V and J are TRBV7-9 and TRBJ2-7, with 7 bases lining up with TRBD1. V lost 5 bases, J lost 4 bases, and 8 bases stayed unmatched. Germline lookup yields CDR1 SEHNR and CDR2 FQNEAQ (reference sequence). The CDR3 spans 14 residues. CDR3: CASSPDRANYEQYF. The DNA for the CDR3 is TGTGCCAGCAGCCCTGACAGGGCGAATTACGAGCAGTACTTC.

The chain is built from TRBV6-1 and TRBJ2-5; D is ambiguous. The closer fit of TRBJ2-7 to the DNA end suggests the J call may be wrong. The CDR3 has 14 amino acids. Germline V gene lookup returns CDR1 MNHNS and CDR2 SASEGT. In DNA form, the CDR3 reads TGTGCCAGCAGCGCCCGGGCCGCCTCCTACGAGCAGTACTTC. It specifies CASSARAASYEQYF.

The chain combines TRBV29-1 with TRBJ2-1; 9 positions match TRBD2. The CDR3 is 13 residues long. Germline V gene data show CDR1 as SQVTM and CDR2 as ANQGSEA. V gave up 6 bases and J gave up 5 bases; unmatched junction bases: 5. CDR3 amino acids: CSVRLAENNEQFF. The CDR3 DNA reads TGCAGCGTGCGACTAGCGGAGAACAATGAGCAGTTCTTC.

This clone was recorded once. The genes are TRBV4-2 and TRBJ2-1; 7 positions agree with TRBD2. Per the germline V gene, CDR1 is LGHNA and CDR2 is YNFKEQ. The trim removed 4 bases at V and 4 bases at J, leaving 19 bases unmatched. The CDR3 contains 19 residues. The CDR3 here is CASSPQMGGDGRVYNEQFF. The DNA of the CDR3 is TGTGCCAGCAGCCCCCAGATGGGGGGGGACGGAAGGGTTTACAATGAGCAGTTCTTC.

The chain recombines TRBV5-6 with TRBJ1-2; 8 bases agree with TRBD1. The CDR3 runs to 13 residues. Germline values: CDR1 SGHDT, CDR2 YYEEEE. With 4 bases clipped from V and 3 bases from J, the junction kept 2 bases outside the gene matches. CDR3 DNA sequence: TGTGCCAGCAGCCGACAGGGGTACTATGGCTACACCTTC. Translated, it gives CASSRQGYYGYTF.

The rearrangement links TRBV6-5 to TRBJ2-1; 9 bases match TRBD1. The ends lost 5 bases at V and 8 bases at J; junction bases unmatched: 7. The germline V gene has CDR1 MNHEY and CDR2 SVGAGI. This CDR3 comprises 14 residues. This CDR3 reads CASSTRTGEDEQFF. The CDR3 DNA is TGTGCCAGCAGTACCCGGACAGGGGAGGATGAGCAGTTCTTC.

The chain combines TRBV12-5 with TRBJ1-1, with TRBD1 identical over 12 bases. The germline CDR1 and CDR2 sequences are LGHNT and FRNRAP. V dropped 7 bases and J dropped 0; count of bases not matched to a gene: 15. The CDR3 contains 19 residues. The CDR3 nucleotides are TGTGCTAGTGCCCTTGGGGACAGGGGGCTATCAGTCCTGAACACTGAAGCTTTCTTT. It yields the protein CASALGDRGLSVLNTEAFF.

This clone was detected only once. The rearrangement joins TRBV7-9 to TRBJ2-1; 9 bases are a match to TRBD2. The CDR3 loop spans 15 amino acids. Germline assignment: CDR1 SEHNR and CDR2 FQNEAQ (reference sequence). Trimming cost V 6 bases and J 9 bases; bases outside gene matches: 12. The CDR3 region has the DNA TGTGCCAGCAGAGACAACCTAGCGGGGATAGTTGAGCAGTTCTTC. Amino acid sequence: CASRDNLAGIVEQFF.

The V gene is TRBV28, the J gene TRBJ2-5, with TRBD2 matching over 8 bases. With V trimmed by 2 bases and J by 5 bases, 7 bases remained unmatched. CDR1 is MDHEN, CDR2 SYDVKM, per germline. The length of the CDR3 is 15 residues. The CDR3 DNA reads TGTGCCAGCAGTTTAGTCGCGGGGGGTGTCGAGACCCAGTACTTC. Translating gives CASSLVAGGVETQYF.

In its sample, this clone was seen a few times. The chain carries TRBV6-1 and TRBJ1-6, with a tentative D call TRBD1 (5 bases). CDR1 and CDR2 from the germline V gene are MNHNS and SASEGT. This CDR3 region has 14 residues. Trimming shortened V by 5 bases and J by 4 bases, and 9 bases separated the two germline ends. The CDR3 sequence is CASSRQPYNSPLHF. Here the CDR3 DNA reads TGTGCCAGCAGTCGACAGCCTTATAATTCACCCCTCCACTTT.

The chain combines TRBV5-1 with TRBJ2-7; tentative D call: TRBD2 (5 bases). CDR3 length: 12 amino acids. The V and J ends lost 4 bases and 4 bases respectively, with 9 bases between them. Germline loops: CDR1 SGHRS, CDR2 YFSETQ. The CDR3, as DNA: TGCGCCAGCAGCGATGGACTGTACGAGCAGTACTTC. It encodes CASSDGLYEQYF.

The chain links TRBV19 to TRBJ1-1; D is unclear. The CDR3 sequence is 13 residues long. CDR1 and CDR2 from the germline V gene are LNHDA and SQIVND (reference sequence). V gave up 2 bases and J gave up 11 bases, with 15 bases separating them. The chain's CDR3 is CASSIKGIVKAFF. The CDR3 nucleotides are TGTGCCAGTAGTATAAAGGGAATAGTAAAGGCTTTCTTT.

The genes are TRBV18 and TRBJ1-4, with 11 bases fitting TRBD1. CDR1 is KGHSH, CDR2 LQKENI, per germline. V lost 9 bases to trimming and J lost 6 bases; unmatched junction nucleotides: 6. The CDR3 loop spans 14 amino acids. The CDR3 loop is CASAGQGADEKLFF. The CDR3 bases are TGTGCCAGTGCCGGACAGGGGGCAGATGAAAAACTGTTTTTT. Full variable domain (remainder filled in from reference TRBV18 and TRBJ1-4): NAGVMQNPRHLVRRRGQEARLRCSPMKGHSHVYWYRQLPEEGLKFMVYLQKENIIDESGMPKERFSAEFPKEGPSILRIQQVVRGDSAAYFCASAGQGADEKLFFGSGTQLSVL.

This clone was found a few times. V is TRBV6-6 and J is TRBJ2-3; D may be TRBD1 (7 bases). The CDR3 contains 15 residues. Germline CDR1 and CDR2: MNHNY and SVGAGI (reference sequence). Trimming shortened V by 2 bases and J by 4 bases, and 13 bases separated the two germline ends. CDR3 nucleotide sequence: TGTGCCAGCAGTTACCAGGGGGGCCGCCCAGATACGCAGTATTTT. Amino acids: CASSYQGGRPDTQYF.

This clone was observed a few times. This chain joins TRBV4-1 and TRBJ1-6; D not resolved. The germline V gene has CDR1 MGHRA and CDR2 YSYEKL. The length of the CDR3 is 15 residues. V gave up 1 base and J gave up 0 bases, with 4 bases separating them. The DNA of the CDR3 is TGCGCCAGCAGCCAAGGGAGCTCCTATAATTCACCCCTCCACTTT. Its protein product is CASSQGSSYNSPLHF.

V is TRBV13 and J is TRBJ2-4; TRBD1 is a possible D gene (5 bases). Germline V gives CDR1 PRHDT, CDR2 FYEKMQ (reference sequence). Trimming pared 3 bases from V and 0 bases from J, leaving 9 bases between. This CDR3 comprises 15 residues. CDR3 loop: CASSLGRLAKNIQYF. The DNA of the CDR3 is TGTGCCAGCAGCTTGGGGCGGCTAGCCAAAAACATTCAGTACTTC.